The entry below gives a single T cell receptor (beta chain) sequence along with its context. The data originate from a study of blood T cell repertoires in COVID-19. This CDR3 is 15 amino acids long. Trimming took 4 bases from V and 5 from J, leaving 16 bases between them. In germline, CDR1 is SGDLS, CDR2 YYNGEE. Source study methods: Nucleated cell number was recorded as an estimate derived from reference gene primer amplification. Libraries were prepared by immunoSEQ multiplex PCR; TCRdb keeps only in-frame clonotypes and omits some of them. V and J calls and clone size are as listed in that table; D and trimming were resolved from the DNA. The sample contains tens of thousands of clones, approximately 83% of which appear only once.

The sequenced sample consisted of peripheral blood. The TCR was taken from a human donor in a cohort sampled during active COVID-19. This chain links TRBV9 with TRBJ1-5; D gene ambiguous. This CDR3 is CASSLSGQFHQPQHF. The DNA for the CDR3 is TGTGCCAGCAGCCTAAGTGGGCAGTTTCATCAGCCCCAGCATTTT.